These T cell receptor beta chains were read from a single sample in a study of cytomegalovirus exposure and HLA in healthy donors. Sequencing used immunoSEQ multiplex PCR; TCRdb keeps in-frame clones, though not all of them. The table lists 67,000 or so clones, approximately 94% of them singletons. Sequencing used PBMCs. The source is a man aged 18 to 35 in good health and CMV-seropositive. The CDR3 runs from the conserved cysteine through the conserved F or W. D genes are given only for firm matches. The listing skips clone size in some rows; elsewhere it reads once, few, many or a size class.

J gene: TRBJ2-3
D gene: TRBD2
clone size: -
V gene: TRBV7-8
CDR3 protein: CASSLASGGFSTDTQYF
CDR3 DNA: TGTGCCAGCAGCTTAGCTAGCGGGGGGTTTAGCACAGATACGCAGTATTTT

J gene: TRBJ2-2
D gene: TRBD2
clone size: -
V gene: TRBV29-1
CDR3 protein: CSVEGLAGGSTGELFF
CDR3 DNA: TGCAGCGTTGAGGGACTAGCGGGAGGGAGCACCGGGGAGCTGTTTTTT

J gene: TRBJ1-2
D gene: TRBD1
clone size: -
V gene: TRBV27
CDR3 protein: CASSGTGVPNYGYTF
CDR3 DNA: TGTGCCAGCAGTGGTACAGGGGTCCCTAACTATGGCTACACCTTC

J gene: TRBJ2-7
D gene: TRBD2
clone size: -
V gene: TRBV7-8
CDR3 protein: CASSGGVYEQYF
CDR3 DNA: TGTGCCAGCAGTGGGGGGGTCTACGAGCAGTACTTC

J gene: TRBJ1-4
D gene: TRBD1
clone size: -
V gene: TRBV25-1
CDR3 protein: CASSEATGGNEKLFF
CDR3 DNA: TGTGCCAGCAGTGAAGCGACAGGGGGTAATGAAAAACTGTTTTTT

J gene: TRBJ1-2
D gene: -
clone size: -
V gene: TRBV30
CDR3 protein: CAWMLPGRFNYGYTF
CDR3 DNA: TGTGCCTGGATGTTACCAGGCAGGTTTAACTATGGCTACACCTTC

J gene: TRBJ2-1
D gene: -
clone size: -
V gene: TRBV9
CDR3 protein: CASSVEGVFHNEQFF
CDR3 DNA: TGTGCCAGCAGCGTAGAGGGAGTTTTCCACAATGAGCAGTTCTTC

J gene: TRBJ2-1
D gene: TRBD2
clone size: -
V gene: TRBV27
CDR3 protein: CASSLAGADNEQFF
CDR3 DNA: TGTGCCAGCAGTCTAGCGGGAGCCGACAATGAGCAGTTCTTC

J gene: TRBJ1-1
D gene: -
clone size: once
V gene: TRBV11-2
CDR3 protein: CASSQFLGAGAENTEAFF
CDR3 DNA: TGTGCCAGCAGCCAATTCCTCGGGGCGGGGGCCGAGAACACTGAAGCTTTCTTT

J gene: TRBJ2-1
D gene: -
clone size: -
V gene: TRBV18
CDR3 protein: CASSQTAPSSYNEQFF
CDR3 DNA: TGTGCCAGCTCCCAGACAGCCCCGAGCTCCTACAATGAGCAGTTCTTC

J gene: TRBJ1-6
D gene: -
clone size: -
V gene: TRBV19
CDR3 protein: CASTTSRGGSNSPLHF
CDR3 DNA: TGTGCCAGTACTACATCCCGCGGGGGCTCAAATTCACCCCTCCACTTT

J gene: TRBJ2-7
D gene: -
clone size: -
V gene: TRBV13
CDR3 protein: CASSLGISDRTYEQYF
CDR3 DNA: TGTGCCAGCAGCTTAGGAATATCGGACAGAACCTACGAGCAGTACTTC

J gene: TRBJ2-1
D gene: -
clone size: -
V gene: TRBV19
CDR3 protein: CASSAGVTYNEQFF
CDR3 DNA: TGTGCCAGTAGTGCAGGGGTTACCTACAATGAGCAGTTCTTC

J gene: TRBJ2-7
D gene: -
clone size: -
V gene: TRBV7-8
CDR3 protein: CASSWTSPSYEQYF
CDR3 DNA: TGTGCCAGCAGCTGGACAAGCCCTTCCTACGAGCAGTACTTC

J gene: TRBJ2-7
D gene: -
clone size: once
V gene: TRBV27
CDR3 protein: CASSLGGAGRLVKYF
CDR3 DNA: TGTGCCAGCAGTTTAGGTGGGGCAGGACGGTTGGTGAAGTACTTC

J gene: TRBJ2-2
D gene: TRBD1
clone size: -
V gene: TRBV28
CDR3 protein: CASNRGRTGELFF
CDR3 DNA: TGTGCCAGCAACAGGGGTAGAACCGGGGAGCTGTTTTTT

J gene: TRBJ2-6
D gene: -
clone size: -
V gene: TRBV19
CDR3 protein: CASINLGGVGANVLTF
CDR3 DNA: TGTGCCAGTATTAATCTCGGAGGGGTCGGGGCCAACGTCCTGACTTTC

J gene: TRBJ2-7
D gene: -
clone size: -
V gene: TRBV6-5
CDR3 protein: CASSYPDTEQYF
CDR3 DNA: TGTGCCAGCAGTTACCCGGACACCGAGCAGTACTTC

J gene: TRBJ1-6
D gene: -
clone size: -
V gene: TRBV5-1
CDR3 protein: CASSLEQVGSPLHF
CDR3 DNA: TGCGCCAGCAGCTTGGAACAGGTTGGCTCACCCCTCCACTTT

J gene: TRBJ2-2
D gene: TRBD1
clone size: -
V gene: TRBV5-6
CDR3 protein: CASSFPQGNGGELFF
CDR3 DNA: TGTGCCAGCAGCTTCCCACAGGGGAACGGCGGGGAGCTGTTTTTT

J gene: TRBJ1-5
D gene: -
clone size: -
V gene: TRBV15
CDR3 protein: CATSRDLTAYSNQPQHF
CDR3 DNA: TGTGCCACCAGCAGAGATCTGACAGCTTATAGCAATCAGCCCCAGCATTTT

J gene: TRBJ1-1
D gene: -
clone size: -
V gene: TRBV19
CDR3 protein: CASSIKSQANTEAFF
CDR3 DNA: TGTGCCAGTAGTATTAAGTCCCAAGCGAACACTGAAGCTTTCTTT

J gene: TRBJ2-1
D gene: TRBD2
clone size: -
V gene: TRBV5-4
CDR3 protein: CASSSSGGNEQFF
CDR3 DNA: TGTGCCAGCAGCTCTAGCGGGGGGAATGAGCAGTTCTTC

J gene: TRBJ2-3
D gene: TRBD2
clone size: -
V gene: TRBV19
CDR3 protein: CASRGQRGLKDTQYF
CDR3 DNA: TGTGCCAGTAGAGGTCAGCGGGGCCTTAAAGATACGCAGTATTTT

J gene: TRBJ1-1
D gene: -
clone size: -
V gene: TRBV19
CDR3 protein: CASKGYGKNTEAFF
CDR3 DNA: TGTGCCAGTAAGGGTTACGGGAAGAACACTGAAGCTTTCTTT

J gene: TRBJ2-1
D gene: TRBD2
clone size: -
V gene: TRBV19
CDR3 protein: CASSIRREVPSNEQFF
CDR3 DNA: TGTGCCAGTAGTATAAGGCGGGAGGTTCCTTCGAATGAGCAGTTCTTC

J gene: TRBJ1-5
D gene: TRBD1
clone size: -
V gene: TRBV27
CDR3 protein: CASSLSLFQGGQPQHF
CDR3 DNA: TGTGCCAGCAGTTTATCGCTGTTCCAGGGGGGACAGCCCCAGCATTTT

J gene: TRBJ2-7
D gene: -
clone size: few
V gene: TRBV6-1
CDR3 protein: CASSVTPEEYEQYF
CDR3 DNA: TGTGCCAGCAGTGTCACACCAGAGGAATACGAGCAGTACTTC

J gene: TRBJ2-1
D gene: -
clone size: once
V gene: TRBV2
CDR3 protein: CASLRGLQQFF
CDR3 DNA: TGTGCCAGCCTCAGGGGTTTGCAGCAGTTCTTC

J gene: TRBJ2-3
D gene: TRBD2
clone size: -
V gene: TRBV4-1
CDR3 protein: CASSRTPSGGGDTQYF
CDR3 DNA: TGCGCCAGCAGCCGCACTCCTTCCGGGGGGGGAGATACGCAGTATTTT

J gene: TRBJ1-2
D gene: -
clone size: -
V gene: TRBV13
CDR3 protein: CASSLQSNYGYTF
CDR3 DNA: TGTGCCAGCAGCTTGCAGTCTAACTATGGCTACACCTTC

J gene: TRBJ2-3
D gene: -
clone size: -
V gene: TRBV5-1
CDR3 protein: CASRWTLSTDTQYF
CDR3 DNA: TGCGCCAGCAGGTGGACTCTTAGCACAGATACGCAGTATTTT

J gene: TRBJ2-1
D gene: -
clone size: -
V gene: TRBV2
CDR3 protein: CASLEGMGNEQFF
CDR3 DNA: TGTGCCAGCCTCGAGGGAATGGGGAATGAGCAGTTCTTC

J gene: TRBJ2-1
D gene: TRBD2
clone size: -
V gene: TRBV5-1
CDR3 protein: CASATGTSGYNEQFF
CDR3 DNA: TGCGCCAGCGCTACCGGGACTAGCGGGTACAATGAGCAGTTCTTC

J gene: TRBJ1-1
D gene: -
clone size: -
V gene: TRBV5-1
CDR3 protein: CASSLDPGTEAFF
CDR3 DNA: TGCGCCAGCAGCTTGGATCCGGGAACTGAAGCTTTCTTT

J gene: TRBJ1-2
D gene: -
clone size: -
V gene: TRBV10-2
CDR3 protein: CASIREDYGYTF
CDR3 DNA: TGCGCCAGCATTCGGGAGGACTATGGCTACACCTTC

J gene: TRBJ2-5
D gene: -
clone size: -
V gene: TRBV25-1
CDR3 protein: CASSEGKGYQETQYF
CDR3 DNA: TGTGCCAGCAGTGAGGGGAAGGGGTACCAAGAGACCCAGTACTTC

J gene: TRBJ2-1
D gene: TRBD2
clone size: -
V gene: TRBV5-1
CDR3 protein: CASSSPWGTSGTNEQFF
CDR3 DNA: TGCGCCAGCAGCTCACCCTGGGGGACTAGCGGAACTAATGAGCAGTTCTTC

J gene: TRBJ2-5
D gene: TRBD2
clone size: -
V gene: TRBV4-1
CDR3 protein: CASSQTSGLQETQYF
CDR3 DNA: TGCGCCAGCAGCCAAACTAGCGGTTTACAAGAGACCCAGTACTTC

J gene: TRBJ1-5
D gene: TRBD1
clone size: -
V gene: TRBV18
CDR3 protein: CASSGTGNQPQHF
CDR3 DNA: TGTGCCAGCTCAGGGACAGGCAATCAGCCCCAGCATTTT

J gene: TRBJ1-6
D gene: -
clone size: once
V gene: TRBV9
CDR3 protein: CASSVDTGSPLHF
CDR3 DNA: TGTGCCAGCAGCGTAGATACCGGGTCACCCCTCCACTTT

J gene: TRBJ2-3
D gene: -
clone size: -
V gene: TRBV11-2
CDR3 protein: CASSLEELPASTDTQYF
CDR3 DNA: TGTGCCAGCAGCTTAGAGGAGCTTCCCGCTAGCACAGATACGCAGTATTTT

J gene: TRBJ1-2
D gene: -
clone size: -
V gene: TRBV15
CDR3 protein: CATSRDMSDGYTF
CDR3 DNA: TGTGCCACCAGCAGAGATATGAGTGATGGCTACACCTTC

J gene: TRBJ2-7
D gene: -
clone size: -
V gene: TRBV7-2
CDR3 protein: CASSYQGEQYF
CDR3 DNA: TGTGCCAGCAGCTACCAGGGCGAGCAGTACTTC

J gene: TRBJ2-2
D gene: TRBD2
clone size: -
V gene: TRBV5-1
CDR3 protein: CASSLYPSLGAGVGTGELFF
CDR3 DNA: TGCGCCAGCAGCTTGTACCCCTCCCTGGGAGCGGGGGTGGGCACCGGGGAGCTGTTTTTT

J gene: TRBJ2-2
D gene: -
clone size: -
V gene: TRBV5-1
CDR3 protein: CASSLWPPPNTGELFF
CDR3 DNA: TGCGCCAGCAGCTTGTGGCCTCCCCCCAACACCGGGGAGCTGTTTTTT

J gene: TRBJ2-1
D gene: TRBD2
clone size: -
V gene: TRBV6-1
CDR3 protein: CASSELAGDKINEQFF
CDR3 DNA: TGTGCCAGCAGTGAACTAGCGGGAGATAAAATCAATGAGCAGTTCTTC

J gene: TRBJ2-2
D gene: TRBD2
clone size: -
V gene: TRBV6-5
CDR3 protein: CASSPPGRPGELFF
CDR3 DNA: TGTGCCAGCAGCCCGCCCGGGAGGCCCGGGGAGCTGTTTTTT

J gene: TRBJ1-2
D gene: -
clone size: -
V gene: TRBV5-1
CDR3 protein: CASSLSGGQGDYTF
CDR3 DNA: TGCGCCAGCAGCTTAAGTGGTGGGCAGGGCGACTACACCTTC